Listed here are 5 T cell receptor beta chains from one sample, sequenced in a study of blood T cell repertoires in COVID-19. Repertoires were generated with immunoSEQ multiplex PCR, while TCRdb's copy carries only in-frame clones and drops some. Among over 12,000 clones listed, 92% were seen once. The sequenced sample was peripheral blood. Receptors originate from a human donor with active COVID-19. The donor label of this sample is uncertain.

The chain joins TRBV27 to TRBJ2-7; TRBD2 matches 8 bases. Germline CDR1 MNHEY, CDR2 SMNVEV (reference sequence). The CDR3 has 18 amino acids. V shed 5 bases, J shed 0 bases, and the junction held 15 bases outside the gene matches. The CDR3 DNA is TGTGCCAGCAGTCCGGATCGGGCGGGAGGCCGAGGCTCCTACGAGCAGTACTTC. Translated: CASSPDRAGGRGSYEQYF.

This rearrangement joins TRBV18 to TRBJ2-2; perhaps TRBD2 as D (8 bases). The CDR3 sequence is 17 residues long. The germline CDR1 and CDR2 sequences are KGHSH and LQKENI. The V end lost 3 bases, the J end lost 6 bases, and 20 bases lay between the germline ends. The CDR3 region is CASSPVNRGAGAGELFF. The CDR3 nucleotides are TGTGCCAGCTCACCCGTCAACAGGGGAGCGGGAGCCGGGGAGCTGTTTTTT.

This clone was observed a single time. This chain uses TRBV9 with TRBJ2-3; the match to TRBD2 covers 10 bases. Per the germline V gene, CDR1 is SGDLS and CDR2 is YYNGEE. V shed 4 bases and J 6 bases; nucleotides not matched to a gene: 11. This CDR3 spans 16 amino acids. CDR3 in amino acids: CASSSQGSGGGDTQYF. CDR3 DNA sequence: TGTGCCAGCAGCTCCCAGGGCAGCGGGGGGGGTGATACGCAGTATTTT.

The J gene is TRBJ2-3, the V gene TRBV6-4; TRBD1 is a possible D gene (5 bases). In germline, CDR1 is MRHNA, CDR2 SNTAGT. V lost 2 bases and J 6 bases, leaving 15 bases between the germline ends. The CDR3 has 15 residues. The CDR3 bases are TGTGCCAGCAGTGACGTGGCAGGGCAAGGGGATACGCAGTATTTT. This gives the protein CASSDVAGQGDTQYF.

As DNA, the CDR3 is TGTGCCAGCAGCGCTCGATCGGGAGGAGGTTACAATGAGCAGTTCTTC. It yields the protein CASSARSGGGYNEQFF. The chain recombines TRBV9 with TRBJ2-1, with 7 bases fitting TRBD2. The CDR3 has 16 residues. Germline V lookup: CDR1 SGDLS, CDR2 YYNGEE. The trim removed 3 bases at V and 4 bases at J, leaving 10 bases unmatched.